This record looks at one TCR beta chain sequence and its context. A second PCR, run for roughly 7 to 12 cycles, used a sample-barcoded 5' primer plus a J-beta primer mix. Per sample, CDR3-containing paired-end reads numbered at least 2.5 million. Using its own MiXCR run on the 5' RACE reads, TCRdb lists one record per CDR3 protein. This sample has 950,000 to 1,200,000 distinct CDR3 sequences; more than 30% occur once, and the top ten carry about an eighth. The source of the sample is a study of blood T cells in healthy people across ages. CDR1 is DFQATT, CDR2 SNEGSKA, per germline (reference sequence). The CDR3 length is 14 residues. The V end was cut by 3 bases, the J end by 0 bases, with 12 bases between.

Material: blood. The chain combines TRBV20-1 with TRBJ2-7; D gene uncertain. The receptor's source is a man between 18 and 29 years old in good health. DNA for the CDR3: TGCAGTGCTAGCCCAGGTAGTCTCTCCTACGAGCAGTACTTC. Its protein is CSASPGSLSYEQYF.